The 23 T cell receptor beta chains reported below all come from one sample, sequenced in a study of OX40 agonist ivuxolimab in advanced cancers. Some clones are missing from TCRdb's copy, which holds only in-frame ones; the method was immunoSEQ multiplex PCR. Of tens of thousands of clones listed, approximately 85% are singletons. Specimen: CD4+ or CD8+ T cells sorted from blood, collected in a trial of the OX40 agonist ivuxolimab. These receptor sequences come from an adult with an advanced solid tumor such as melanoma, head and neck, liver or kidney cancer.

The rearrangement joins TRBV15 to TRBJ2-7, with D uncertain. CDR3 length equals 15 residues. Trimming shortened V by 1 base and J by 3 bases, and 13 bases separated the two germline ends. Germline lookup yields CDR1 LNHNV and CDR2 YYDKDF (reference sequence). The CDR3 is CATSRVIAGHYEQYF. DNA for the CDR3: TGTGCCACCAGCAGAGTCATAGCAGGTCACTACGAGCAGTACTTC.

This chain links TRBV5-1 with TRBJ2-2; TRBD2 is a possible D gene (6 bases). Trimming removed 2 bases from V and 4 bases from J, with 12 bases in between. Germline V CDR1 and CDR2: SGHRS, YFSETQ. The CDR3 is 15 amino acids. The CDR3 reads CASSFVGGVTGELFF. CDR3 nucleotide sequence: TGCGCCAGCAGCTTCGTGGGGGGAGTCACCGGGGAGCTGTTTTTT. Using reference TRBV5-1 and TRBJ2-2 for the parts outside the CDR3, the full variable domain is KAGVTQTPRYLIKTRGQQVTLSCSPISGHRSVSWYQQTPGQGLQFLFEYFSETQRNKGNFPGRFSGRQFSNSRSEMNVSTLELGDSALYLCASSFVGGVTGELFFGEGSRLTVL.

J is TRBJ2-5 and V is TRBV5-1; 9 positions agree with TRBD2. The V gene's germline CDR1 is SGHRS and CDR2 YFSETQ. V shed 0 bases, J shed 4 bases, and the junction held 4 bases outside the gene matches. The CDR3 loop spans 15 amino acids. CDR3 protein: CASSLEGTSLETQYF. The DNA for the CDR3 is TGCGCCAGCAGCTTGGAAGGGACTAGCTTAGAGACCCAGTACTTC.

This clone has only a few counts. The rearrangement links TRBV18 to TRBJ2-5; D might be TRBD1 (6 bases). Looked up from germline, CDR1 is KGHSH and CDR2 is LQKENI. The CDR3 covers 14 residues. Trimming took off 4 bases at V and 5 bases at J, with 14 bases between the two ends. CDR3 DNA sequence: TGTGCCAGCTCACTTAACAGGGATTGGGAGACCCAGTACTTC. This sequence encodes CASSLNRDWETQYF.

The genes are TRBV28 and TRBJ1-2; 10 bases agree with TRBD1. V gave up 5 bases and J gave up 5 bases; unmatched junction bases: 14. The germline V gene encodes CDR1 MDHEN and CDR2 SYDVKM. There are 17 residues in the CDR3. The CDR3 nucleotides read TGTGCCAGCAGTCATCAACGGACAGGGGGAAGATCGTATGGCTACACCTTC. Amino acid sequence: CASSHQRTGGRSYGYTF.

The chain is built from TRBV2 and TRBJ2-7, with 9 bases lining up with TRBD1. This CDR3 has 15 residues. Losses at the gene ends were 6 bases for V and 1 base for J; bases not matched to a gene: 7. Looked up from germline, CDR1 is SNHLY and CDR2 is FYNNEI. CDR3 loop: CASRQRGQGSYEQYF. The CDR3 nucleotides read TGTGCCAGCAGGCAACGGGGACAGGGTTCCTACGAGCAGTACTTC.

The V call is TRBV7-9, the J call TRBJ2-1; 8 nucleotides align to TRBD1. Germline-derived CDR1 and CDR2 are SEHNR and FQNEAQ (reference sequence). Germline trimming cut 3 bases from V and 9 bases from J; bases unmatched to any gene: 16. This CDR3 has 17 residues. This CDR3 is CASSLLGRGRNDGEQFF. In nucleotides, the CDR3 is TGTGCCAGCAGCTTGTTAGGCAGGGGGCGAAACGATGGTGAGCAGTTCTTC.

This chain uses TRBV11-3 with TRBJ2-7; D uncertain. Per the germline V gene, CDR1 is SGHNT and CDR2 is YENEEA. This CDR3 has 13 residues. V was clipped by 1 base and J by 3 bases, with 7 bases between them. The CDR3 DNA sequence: TGTGCCAGCAGCTTAGCAGGAAGCTACGAGCAGTACTTC. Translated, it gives CASSLAGSYEQYF.

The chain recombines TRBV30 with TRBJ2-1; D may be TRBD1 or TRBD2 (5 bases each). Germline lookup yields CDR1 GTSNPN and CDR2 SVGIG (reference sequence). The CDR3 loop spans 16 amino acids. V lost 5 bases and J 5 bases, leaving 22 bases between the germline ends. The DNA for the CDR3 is TGTGCCTGGGTGGGGTCGGGGCGGCTAGTCAACAATGAGCAGTTCTTC. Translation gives CAWVGSGRLVNNEQFF.

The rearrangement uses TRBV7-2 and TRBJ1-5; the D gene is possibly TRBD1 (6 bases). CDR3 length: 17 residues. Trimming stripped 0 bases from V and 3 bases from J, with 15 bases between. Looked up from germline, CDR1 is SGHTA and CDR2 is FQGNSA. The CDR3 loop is CASSLAVTQGYNQPQHF. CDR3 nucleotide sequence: TGTGCCAGCAGCTTAGCGGTAACACAGGGTTACAATCAGCCCCAGCATTTT.

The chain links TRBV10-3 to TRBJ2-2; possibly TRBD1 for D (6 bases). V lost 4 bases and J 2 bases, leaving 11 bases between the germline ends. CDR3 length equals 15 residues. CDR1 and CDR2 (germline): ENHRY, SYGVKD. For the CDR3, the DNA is TGTGCCATCAGTGGACGACAGGCTAACACCGGGGAGCTGTTTTTT. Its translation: CAISGRQANTGELFF.

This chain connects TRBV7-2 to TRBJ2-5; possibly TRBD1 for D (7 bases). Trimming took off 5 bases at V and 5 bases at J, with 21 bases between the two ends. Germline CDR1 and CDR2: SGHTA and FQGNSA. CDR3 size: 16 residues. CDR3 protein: CASSAQGGRDDETQYF. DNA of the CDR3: TGTGCCAGCAGCGCCCAGGGGGGCCGGGATGATGAGACCCAGTACTTC.

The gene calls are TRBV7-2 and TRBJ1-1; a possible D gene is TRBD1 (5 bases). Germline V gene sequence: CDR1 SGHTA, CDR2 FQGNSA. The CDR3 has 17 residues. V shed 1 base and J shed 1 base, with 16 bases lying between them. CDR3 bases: TGTGCCAGCAGCTTAGTAGGAGGAGGGGTGAGGAACACTGAAGCTTTCTTT. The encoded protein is CASSLVGGGVRNTEAFF.

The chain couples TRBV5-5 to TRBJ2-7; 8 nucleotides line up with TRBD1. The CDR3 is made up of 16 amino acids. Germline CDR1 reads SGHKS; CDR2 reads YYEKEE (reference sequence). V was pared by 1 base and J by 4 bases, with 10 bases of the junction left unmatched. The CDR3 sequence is CASSLFGQGANYEQYV. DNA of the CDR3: TGTGCCAGCAGCTTGTTTGGTCAGGGGGCTAATTACGAGCAGTACGTC.

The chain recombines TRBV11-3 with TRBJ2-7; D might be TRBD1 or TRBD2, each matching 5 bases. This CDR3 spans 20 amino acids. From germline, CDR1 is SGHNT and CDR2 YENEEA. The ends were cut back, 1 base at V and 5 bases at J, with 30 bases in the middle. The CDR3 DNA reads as TGTGCCAGCAGCTTAGGTGATAGTTCCCGGGGCTCCCAAAAGTCCAACGAGCAGTACTTC. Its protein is CASSLGDSSRGSQKSNEQYF.

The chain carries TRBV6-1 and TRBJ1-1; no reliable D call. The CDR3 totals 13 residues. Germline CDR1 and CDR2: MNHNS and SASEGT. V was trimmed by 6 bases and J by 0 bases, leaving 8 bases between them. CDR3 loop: CASRAEMNTEAFF. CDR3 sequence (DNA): TGTGCCAGCAGGGCAGAAATGAACACTGAAGCTTTCTTT.

CDR3 coding DNA: TGTGCCAGCAGCTTGAGACTAGGGGAAGCAGATACGCAGTATTTT. Translated: CASSLRLGEADTQYF. The genes are TRBV7-2 and TRBJ2-3, with a tentative D call TRBD2 (6 bases). The germline V and J ends were trimmed by 3 bases and 4 bases, with 14 bases remaining between them. CDR1 is SGHTA and CDR2 is FQGNSA in the germline V gene. CDR3 length: 15 residues.

The CDR3 here is CASSPGGGSEQYF. The CDR3 DNA sequence: TGCGCCAGCAGCCCGGGCGGAGGGAGCGAGCAGTACTTC. This rearrangement joins TRBV5-1 to TRBJ2-7; a possible D gene is TRBD2 (6 bases). Germline CDR1 is SGHRS and CDR2 is YFSETQ. Trimming left V 4 bases short and J 6 bases short, with 14 bases between. CDR3 length: 13 residues.

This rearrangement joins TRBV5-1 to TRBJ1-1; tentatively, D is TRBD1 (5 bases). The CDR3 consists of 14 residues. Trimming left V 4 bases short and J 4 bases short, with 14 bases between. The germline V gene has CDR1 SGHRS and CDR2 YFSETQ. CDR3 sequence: CASSPQGSSTEAFF. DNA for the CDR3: TGCGCCAGCAGCCCCCAGGGTTCGAGCACTGAAGCTTTCTTT.

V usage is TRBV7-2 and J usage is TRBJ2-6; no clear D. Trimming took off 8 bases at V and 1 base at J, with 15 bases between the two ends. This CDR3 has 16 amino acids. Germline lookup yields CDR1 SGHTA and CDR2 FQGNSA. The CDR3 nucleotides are TGTGCCAGCGGGCGATGGGGTACGTCTGGGGCCAACGTCCTGACTTTC. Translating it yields CASGRWGTSGANVLTF.

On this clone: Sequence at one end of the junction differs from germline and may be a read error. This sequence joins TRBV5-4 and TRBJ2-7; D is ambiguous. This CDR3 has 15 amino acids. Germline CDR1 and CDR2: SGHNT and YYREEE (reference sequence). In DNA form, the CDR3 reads TGTGCCAGCAGCTTGAAGCTCGAGGCCCTTGGACGGTTGCACTTC. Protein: CASSLKLEALGRLHF. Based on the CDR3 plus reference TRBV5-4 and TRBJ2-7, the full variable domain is ETGVTQSPTHLIKTRGQQVTLRCSSQSGHNTVSWYQQALGQGPQFIFQYYREEENGRGNFPPRFSGLQFPNYSSELNVNALELDDSALYLCASSLKLEALGRLHFGPGTRLTVT.

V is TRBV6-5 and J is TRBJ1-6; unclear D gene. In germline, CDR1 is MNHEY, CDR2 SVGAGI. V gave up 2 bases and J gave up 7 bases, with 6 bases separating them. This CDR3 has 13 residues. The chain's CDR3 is CASSYEWNSPLHF. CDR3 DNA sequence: TGTGCCAGCAGTTACGAGTGGAATTCACCCCTCCACTTT.

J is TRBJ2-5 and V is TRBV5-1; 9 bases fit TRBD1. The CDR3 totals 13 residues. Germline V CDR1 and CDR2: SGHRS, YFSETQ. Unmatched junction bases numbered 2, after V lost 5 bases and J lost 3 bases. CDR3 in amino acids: CASRGQGKETQYF. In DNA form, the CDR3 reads TGCGCCAGCAGGGGACAGGGTAAAGAGACCCAGTACTTC.